The rows below give T cell receptor beta chains drawn from one sample of a study of PD-L1 blockade in urothelial cancer. Sequencing used immunoSEQ multiplex PCR; TCRdb keeps in-frame clones, though not all of them. The sample shows approximately 110,000 clones, around 82% of them seen only once. The material was PBMCs, obtained around atezolizumab (anti-PD-L1) treatment. These receptors were taken from a man aged 45-65 years with urothelial cancer. CDR3s include the opening cysteine and the closing phenylalanine or tryptophan. D genes are given only for firm matches. The size field is filled for only some rows; it gives once, few, many or a size class.

cdr3_nt	cdr3_aa	v_call	clone_size	d_call	j_call
TGCGCCAGCACACCGGGTAGAGAGGGCGGACGTAGCTCCTACGAGCAGTACTTC	CASTPGREGGRSSYEQYF	TRBV5-1	NA	NA	TRBJ2-7
TGTGCCAGCAGCTTGGGAACCATAGCGGGAGGCGGCTACGAGCAGTACTTC	CASSLGTIAGGGYEQYF	TRBV7-2	NA	TRBD2	TRBJ2-7
TGCGCCAGCAGCCAAGATACGAGCGCAATTACAAATGAGCAGTTCTTC	CASSQDTSAITNEQFF	TRBV4-1	NA	NA	TRBJ2-1
TGTGCCAGCAGCGTAGCACGGGGGGAGGGCCTTAATTCACCCCTCCACTTT	CASSVARGEGLNSPLHF	TRBV9	NA	NA	TRBJ1-6
TGTGCCAGCAGCCGCGGACACGAGGAAGCTTTCTTT	CASSRGHEEAFF	TRBV6-5	few	NA	TRBJ1-1
TGTGCCAGCAGCGGACAAGGGACAGGGGTCTATGGCTACACCTTC	CASSGQGTGVYGYTF	TRBV9	NA	TRBD1	TRBJ1-2
TGCGCCAGCAGCTTTGCCGGGAGCAGCTCCTACGAGCAGTACTTC	CASSFAGSSSYEQYF	TRBV5-1	NA	NA	TRBJ2-7
TGTGCCAGCAGCTTGGCCCGGGGTACTAATGAAAAACTGTTTTTT	CASSLARGTNEKLFF	TRBV5-6	NA	NA	TRBJ1-4
TGTGCCAGCAGTTACTCAGGGGGCTATGGCTACACCTTC	CASSYSGGYGYTF	TRBV6-5	few	NA	TRBJ1-2
TGTGCCAGTAGTGACGTCAGGGCTGAGACCCAGTACTTC	CASSDVRAETQYF	TRBV19	NA	NA	TRBJ2-5
TGTGCCAGCAGTCGGGGGGGACTCGGCTACACCTTC	CASSRGGLGYTF	TRBV28	NA	NA	TRBJ1-2
TGTGCCAGCAGCAAACAGGGGAACACTGAAGCTTTCTTT	CASSKQGNTEAFF	TRBV11-2	NA	NA	TRBJ1-1
TGTGCCAGCTCACCAAACAGGGACTCCTACGAGCAGTACTTC	CASSPNRDSYEQYF	TRBV18	NA	NA	TRBJ2-7
TGTGCCAGTAGTATCAAGCAGGGGGCTGGCGAGCAGTACTTC	CASSIKQGAGEQYF	TRBV19	few	TRBD1	TRBJ2-7
TGCGCCAGTTCCAGGGATGATTCACGGTACGAGCAGTACTTC	CASSRDDSRYEQYF	TRBV5-1	NA	NA	TRBJ2-7
TGTGCCAGCAGTTTGACTAGCGGGAAGCAGTACTTC	CASSLTSGKQYF	TRBV28	NA	TRBD2	TRBJ2-7
TGTGCCAGCAGCCCCAGAGGGGGATCGCAAGAGACCCAGTACTTC	CASSPRGGSQETQYF	TRBV7-9	NA	NA	TRBJ2-5
TGTGCCAGCAGTCCGGAGGGGGCGTCCAATGAGCAGTTCTTC	CASSPEGASNEQFF	TRBV2	NA	NA	TRBJ2-1
TGTGCCAGCAGTGAATCGGGTTACGGCCAGCCCCAGCATTTT	CASSESGYGQPQHF	TRBV25-1	NA	NA	TRBJ1-5
TGCGCCAGCAGCCCAGGGGGCGCAGCAACTAATGAAAAACTGTTTTTT	CASSPGGAATNEKLFF	TRBV5-1	NA	TRBD1	TRBJ1-4
TGTGCCAGCAGTTTTGACAGGATCCAAGAGACCCAGTACTTC	CASSFDRIQETQYF	TRBV28	NA	NA	TRBJ2-5
TGTGCCAGCAGCCCCCAGGGGGCCCGCGGTCAGCCCCAGCATTTT	CASSPQGARGQPQHF	TRBV2	NA	TRBD1	TRBJ1-5
TGTGCTAGCAGCCTCGGGGGGGGGTACGAGCAGTACTTC	CASSLGGGYEQYF	TRBV7-7	few	TRBD2	TRBJ2-7
TGTGCCAGCAGTCTCGGACAGAGCTACGAGCAGTACTTC	CASSLGQSYEQYF	TRBV25-1	NA	NA	TRBJ2-7
TGTGCCAGCACTAAGGGACAGGGGCCCACCGCTCGAGCTTTCTTT	CASTKGQGPTARAFF	TRBV28	NA	TRBD1	TRBJ1-1
TGTGCCAGCAGCTTAGGAGGCGGCAGGGGGCGAGCCGGGGAGCTGTTTTTT	CASSLGGGRGRAGELFF	TRBV7-2	once	TRBD1	TRBJ2-2
TGTGCCAGCAGCTTTGGGACAGCGCCTGAAGCTTTCTTT	CASSFGTAPEAFF	TRBV5-6	NA	TRBD1	TRBJ1-1
TGTGCCAGTAGTAGAGGACTAGAACGCTACGAGCAGTACTTC	CASSRGLERYEQYF	TRBV19	NA	TRBD2	TRBJ2-7
TGTGCCAGCAGTGCGCGCTACGAGCAGTACTTC	CASSARYEQYF	TRBV2	NA	NA	TRBJ2-7